This T cell receptor beta chain originates from a study of CD8 T cells in Susac syndrome. With respect to this clonotype: Its specificity is unknown.

Random-hexamer reverse transcription was applied to about 0.45 to 1 ug RNA. By means of immunoSEQ multiplex PCR, TCR beta CDR3 spanning 54 Vbeta and 13 Jbeta underwent amplification. In TCRdb, the immunoSEQ multiplex PCR reads were re-called with MiXCR into one record per CDR3 protein. The sample includes around 80,000 distinct CDR3 sequences, 95% to 96% of them seen just once. The CD8+ and CD4+ T cells were isolated magnetically using a negative isolation approach, whereas the TEMRA cells were enriched by FACS. General study findings and limits: CD8+ clonal expansion in Susac peaked in TEMRA cells and active patients.

This TCR was recovered from a human donor with Susac syndrome. The sequenced sample was CD8+ T cells from PBMCs.

The CDR3 sequence: CSVESPLAVGNEQFF. The DNA for the CDR3 is TGCAGCGTTGAGTCTCCACTAGCTGTTGGGAATGAGCAGTTCTTC. This chain joins TRBV29-1 and TRBJ2-1, with D possibly matching TRBD2 (6 bases). Between the trimmed V and J ends, which lost 3 bases and 7 bases, there was a span of 19 bases. The CDR3 is 15 residues long. Germline V gene data show CDR1 as SQVTM and CDR2 as ANQGSEA.